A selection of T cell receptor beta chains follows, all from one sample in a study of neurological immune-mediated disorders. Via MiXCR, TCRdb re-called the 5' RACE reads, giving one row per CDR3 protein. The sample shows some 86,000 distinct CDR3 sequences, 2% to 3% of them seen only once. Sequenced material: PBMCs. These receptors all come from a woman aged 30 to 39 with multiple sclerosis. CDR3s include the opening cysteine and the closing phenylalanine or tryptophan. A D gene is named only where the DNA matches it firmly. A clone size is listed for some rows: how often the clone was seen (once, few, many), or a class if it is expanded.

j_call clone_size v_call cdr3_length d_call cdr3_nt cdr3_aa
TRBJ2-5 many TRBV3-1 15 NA TGTGCCAGCAGCCAAGGCCTAAGGGGAGAAGAGACCCAGTACTTC CASSQGLRGEETQYF
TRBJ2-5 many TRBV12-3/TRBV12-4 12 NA TGTGCCAGCAGTACCCGCACCGAGACCCAGTACTTC CASSTRTETQYF
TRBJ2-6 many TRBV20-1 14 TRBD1 TGCAGTGCTAAAGGGCAGAGGGGGCTCCGGGTCCTGACTTTC CSAKGQRGLRVLTF
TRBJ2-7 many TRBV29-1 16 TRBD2 TGCAGCGTTGAAGGGGGACTAGCGGGTGCCACGACTCAGCAGTACTTC CSVEGGLAGATTQQYF
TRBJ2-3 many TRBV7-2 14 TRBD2 TGTGCCAGCAGCTTAAACGCTGCGGGAGTTACGCAGTATTTT CASSLNAAGVTQYF
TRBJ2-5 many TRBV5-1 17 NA TGCGCCAGCAGCTTGGTTGACGTGAAGGGGGGAAAAGAGACCCAGTACTTC CASSLVDVKGGKETQYF
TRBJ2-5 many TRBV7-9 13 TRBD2 TGTGCCAGCAGCCAAGGACTAGGGGAGACCCAGTACTTC CASSQGLGETQYF
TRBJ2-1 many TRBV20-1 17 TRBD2 TGCAGTGCTAGCTGGACTAGCGGGATACCTTTACAATATGAGCAGTTCTTC CSASWTSGIPLQYEQFF
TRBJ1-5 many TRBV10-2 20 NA TGCGCCAGCAGTGAAGGTTTGGCAGGGACCGCTCGCGTAGGGAATCAGCCCCAGCATTTT CASSEGLAGTARVGNQPQHF
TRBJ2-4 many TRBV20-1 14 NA TGCAGTGCTAGAGTGGGCCTAGCCAAAAACATTCAGTACTTC CSARVGLAKNIQYF
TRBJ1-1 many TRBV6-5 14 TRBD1 TGTGCCAGCAGTTACTCGGCCGACAGGGTACAAGCTTTCTTT CASSYSADRVQAFF
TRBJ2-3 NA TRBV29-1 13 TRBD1 TGCAGCGTGGTACAGGGGGCTGGAGATACGCAGTATTTT CSVVQGAGDTQYF
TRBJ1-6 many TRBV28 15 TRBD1 TGTGCCAGCAGTTTATATGGGCAGGGACAGTCACCCCTCCACTTT CASSLYGQGQSPLHF
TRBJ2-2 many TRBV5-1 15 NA TGCGCCAGCAGCTTCCTCCAGGGATCCGCCGGGGAGCTGTTTTTT CASSFLQGSAGELFF
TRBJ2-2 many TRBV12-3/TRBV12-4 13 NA TGTGCCAGCAGTTTCACAGCGGCCGGGGAGCTGTTTTTT CASSFTAAGELFF
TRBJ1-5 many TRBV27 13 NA TGTGCCAGCAGTTTAGCGGGCCATCAGCCCCAGCATTTT CASSLAGHQPQHF
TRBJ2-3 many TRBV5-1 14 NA TGCGCCAGCGGCGACGGGAGACCGGAGGATACGCAGTATTTT CASGDGRPEDTQYF
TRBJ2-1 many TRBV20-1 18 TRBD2 TGCAGTGCTAGAGATTACCGGAAGCGGGAGAGCTCCTACAATGAGCAGTTCTTC CSARDYRKRESSYNEQFF
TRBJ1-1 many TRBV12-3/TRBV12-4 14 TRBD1 TGTGCCAGCAGTTCAACAGGGGGCAACACTGAAGCTTTCTTT CASSSTGGNTEAFF
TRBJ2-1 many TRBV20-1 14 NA TGCAGTGCTACTCAAAGACAGGATAACGATGAGCAGTTCTTC CSATQRQDNDEQFF
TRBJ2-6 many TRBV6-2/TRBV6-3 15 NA TGTGCCAGTTCGATAGTTGCCTCTGGGGCCAACGTCCTGACTTTC CASSIVASGANVLTF
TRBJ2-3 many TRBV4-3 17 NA TGCGCCAGCAGCCAAAGGGCCCAGAGGAGTGGGGCAGATACGCAGTATTTT CASSQRAQRSGADTQYF
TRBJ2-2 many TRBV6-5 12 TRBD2 TGTGCCAGCGGGAGTAGCGGGAGGGAGCTGTTTTTT CASGSSGRELFF
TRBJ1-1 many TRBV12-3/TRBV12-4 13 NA TGTGCCAGCAGTTTAGAGTCGGACACTGAAGCTTTCTTT CASSLESDTEAFF
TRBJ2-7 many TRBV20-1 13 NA TGCAGTGCTAGGATAATTAACACCTACGAGCAGTACTTC CSARIINTYEQYF
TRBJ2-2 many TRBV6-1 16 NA TGTGCCAGCAGATGGGGTGGCGGGGCGAACACCGGGGAGCTGTTTTTT CASRWGGGANTGELFF
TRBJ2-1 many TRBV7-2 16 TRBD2 TGTGCCAGCAGCTTTCCCAGCGGGGCCCAGTTGGGCGAGCAGTTCTTC CASSFPSGAQLGEQFF
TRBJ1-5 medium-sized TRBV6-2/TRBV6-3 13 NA TGTGCCACTCCAGACCGAAACAATCAGCCCCAGCATTTT CATPDRNNQPQHF
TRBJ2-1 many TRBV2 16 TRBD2 TGTGCCAGCAGTGACAGGCGCGGGAGGGCATTTGATGAGCAGTTCTTC CASSDRRGRAFDEQFF
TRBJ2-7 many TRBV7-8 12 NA TGTGCCAGCAGCTCTCGTACATACGAGCAGTACTTC CASSSRTYEQYF